One sample yielded the 30 T cell receptor beta chains listed below, sequenced in a study of T cell responses to AZD1222 COVID-19 vaccine (dated by TCRdb to the early 2020s). This specimen's time point label, per the study, means: baseline before first vaccination. The library was prepared using the immunoSEQ multiplex PCR assay. This immuneACCESS table, as held by TCRdb, lists in-frame sequences with V and J called but not all clones. Of the missing ones, under half trace to an unresolved V gene in checked studies; the others have no known cause. The sample contains about 120,000 clones, about 90% of them found a single time. The ten largest clones add up to approximately 1.5% of the sample. The source material was peripheral blood, sampled on day 0 of AZD1222 vaccination. These receptors were collected from an adult in good health.

The genes are TRBV19 and TRBJ1-1; D not resolved. This CDR3 is 13 amino acids long. CDR1 LNHDA and CDR2 SQIVND come from the germline V gene (reference sequence). Trimming pared 3 bases from V and 10 bases from J, leaving 15 bases between. This CDR3 is CASSILGGSGAFF. The DNA for the CDR3 is TGTGCCAGTAGTATTTTAGGAGGCTCTGGAGCTTTCTTT.

V gene TRBV6-2 or TRBV6-3 combines with J gene TRBJ1-6, with D tentatively TRBD1 (5 bases). The CDR3 spans 16 residues. CDR1 MNHEY and CDR2 SVGEGT come from the germline V gene. V was cut by 0 bases and J by 8 bases, with 14 bases left in between. This CDR3 reads CASSYSFQGLDSPLHF. In DNA form, the CDR3 reads TGTGCCAGCAGTTACTCCTTTCAGGGTTTGGATTCACCCCTCCACTTT.

The chain couples TRBV3-1 (or the pseudogene TRBV3-2) to TRBJ1-3; weak D call: TRBD1 (6 bases). Trimming shortened V by 4 bases and J by 0 bases, and 10 bases separated the two germline ends. CDR1 is LGHDT, CDR2 YNNKEL, per germline (reference sequence). The CDR3 runs to 15 residues. CDR3 in amino acids: CASSPGTSSGNTIYF. CDR3 nucleotides: TGTGCCAGCAGCCCTGGGACATCCTCTGGAAACACCATATATTTT.

CDR3 residues: CATSDGGTGGYKLFF. The DNA for the CDR3 is TGTGCCACCAGTGATGGTGGGACAGGGGGCTACAAACTGTTTTTT. V gene TRBV24-1 combines with J gene TRBJ1-4; TRBD1 aligns across 12 bases. V was clipped by 3 bases and J by 11 bases; unmatched bases: 6. The CDR3 is 15 residues long. CDR1 is KGHDR, CDR2 SFDVKD, per germline.

This clone turned up a few times. V is TRBV6-5 and J is TRBJ1-3; D call uncertain. Trimming took off 8 bases at V and 0 bases at J, with 11 bases between the two ends. CDR3 length: 14 amino acids. The V gene's germline CDR1 is MNHEY and CDR2 SVGAGI. As DNA, the CDR3 is TGTGCCAGCCGTTCGGGGTTCTCTGGAAACACCATATATTTT. Amino acid sequence: CASRSGFSGNTIYF.

The chain carries TRBV14 and TRBJ1-1; possibly TRBD1 for D (5 bases). This CDR3 contains 10 residues. With 9 bases removed from V and 11 bases from J, the gap between germline ends came to 13 bases. CDR1 is SGHDN and CDR2 is FVKESK in the germline V gene. CDR3 DNA sequence: TGTGCCAGTACCCGGGGGGTTGCTTTCTTT. It specifies CASTRGVAFF.

CDR3 bases: TGTGCCAGCAGCCCCGGGACAGAGACCTTCTATGGCTACACCTTC. It codes for CASSPGTETFYGYTF. This sequence joins TRBV7-9 and TRBJ1-2; 7 nucleotides agree with TRBD1. This CDR3 comprises 15 residues. From germline, CDR1 is SEHNR and CDR2 FQNEAQ (reference sequence). With 5 bases clipped from V and 4 bases from J, the junction kept 10 bases outside the gene matches.

The chain couples TRBV27 to TRBJ1-6; D not certain. The ends were cut back, 0 bases at V and 6 bases at J, with 15 bases in the middle. CDR1 and CDR2 (germline): MNHEY, SMNVEV (reference sequence). The CDR3 extends over 17 amino acids. This CDR3 is CASSLSRAGPSNSPLHF. Here the CDR3 DNA reads TGTGCCAGCAGTTTATCACGGGCAGGCCCCTCTAATTCACCCCTCCACTTT.

This clone was seen only once. V is TRBV21-1 and J is TRBJ1-1. TRBV21-1 is recorded as a pseudogene. The CDR3 contains 15 residues. CDR3 sequence: CASSKAGGWGTEAFF. The CDR3 nucleotides read TGTGCCAGCAGCAAAGCCGGGGGGTGGGGTACTGAAGCTTTCTTT.

The chain combines TRBV30 with TRBJ1-1; no firm D call. The germline V gene has CDR1 GTSNPN and CDR2 SVGIG (reference sequence). There are 13 residues in the CDR3. V was pared by 2 bases and J by 3 bases, with 10 bases between. The CDR3 DNA reads as TGTGCCTGGAGTCAAGGGCCCCACACTGAAGCTTTCTTT. Protein product: CAWSQGPHTEAFF.

The V call is TRBV15, the J call TRBJ1-2; 8 positions agree with TRBD1. The CDR3 is 15 residues long. Germline V gives CDR1 LNHNV, CDR2 YYDKDF (reference sequence). V dropped 3 bases and J dropped 0; count of bases not matched to a gene: 3. This CDR3 reads CATSSKDRANYGYTF. CDR3 DNA: TGTGCCACCAGCAGCAAGGACAGGGCTAACTATGGCTACACCTTC.

This clone was seen a single time. CDR3 amino acids: CASSPGHTTNYGYTF. The CDR3 DNA follows: TGTGCCAGCTCGCCGGGACACACGACCAACTATGGCTACACCTTC. The chain has TRBV18 and TRBJ1-2; tentative D call: TRBD1 (6 bases). Trimming removed 6 bases from V and 2 bases from J, with 16 bases in between. The CDR3 has 15 amino acids. Per the germline V gene, CDR1 is KGHSH and CDR2 is LQKENI.

The CDR3 reads CATSGLGGGNQPQHF. DNA for the CDR3: TGTGCCACCAGTGGCCTCGGGGGAGGGAATCAGCCCCAGCATTTT. This chain connects TRBV24-1 to TRBJ1-5; a weak D match, TRBD1 (5 bases). The CDR3 runs 15 residues. The V and J ends lost 5 bases and 4 bases respectively, with 14 bases between them. Germline CDR1 KGHDR, CDR2 SFDVKD.

The chain is built from TRBV3-1 (or the pseudogene TRBV3-2) and TRBJ1-2, with D hard to call. Between the trimmed V and J ends, which lost 1 base and 3 bases, there was a span of 6 bases. The CDR3 runs 13 residues. The germline V gene encodes CDR1 LGHDT and CDR2 YNNKEL (reference sequence). CDR3: CASSQAVDYGYTF. In DNA, the CDR3 is TGTGCCAGCAGCCAAGCAGTCGACTATGGCTACACCTTC.

J is TRBJ1-2 and V is TRBV5-1, with D maybe TRBD1 (6 bases). The CDR3 has 17 amino acids. The ends were cut back, 0 bases at V and 0 bases at J, with 15 bases in the middle. The germline V gene encodes CDR1 SGHRS and CDR2 YFSETQ. The CDR3 region has the DNA TGCGCCAGCAGCTTGGCCCCAGGGGCACATTCTAACTATGGCTACACCTTC. Its protein is CASSLAPGAHSNYGYTF.

V usage is TRBV5-4 and J usage is TRBJ2-2; TRBD2 aligns across 10 bases. CDR1 is SGHNT and CDR2 is YYREEE in the germline V gene (reference sequence). V was clipped by 4 bases and J by 5 bases; unmatched bases: 8. The CDR3 totals 16 residues. CDR3 nucleotide sequence: TGTGCCAGCAGCCGGAGCGGGGGGGCAGGAACCGGGGAGCTGTTTTTT. Its protein product is CASSRSGGAGTGELFF.

The chain joins TRBV7-3 to TRBJ2-7, with 11 positions matching TRBD1. V lost 5 bases and J lost 6; bases outside the gene matches: 12. In germline, CDR1 is SGHTA, CDR2 FQGTGA. This CDR3 contains 16 residues. In nucleotides, the CDR3 is TGTGCCAGCAGCCAGCTATCCGGGACAGGGGGTGGCGAGCAGTACTTC. Protein: CASSQLSGTGGGEQYF.

The V gene is TRBV19, the J gene TRBJ1-2, with 7 nucleotides matching TRBD1. V shed 8 bases and J 7 bases; nucleotides not matched to a gene: 7. CDR3 size: 12 residues. From germline, CDR1 is LNHDA and CDR2 SQIVND (reference sequence). CDR3 residues: CASAPGQIGYTF. The CDR3 nucleotides read TGTGCCAGTGCCCCGGGACAGATTGGCTACACCTTC.

A single count supports this clone. The chain combines TRBV19 with TRBJ1-6; D not certain. Germline CDR1 is LNHDA and CDR2 is SQIVND (reference sequence). CDR3 size: 13 residues. Trimming removed 3 bases from V and 10 bases from J, with 10 bases in between. The CDR3 loop is CASSIDDESPLHF. The DNA for the CDR3 is TGTGCCAGTAGTATCGACGATGAATCACCCCTCCACTTT.

The chain couples TRBV7-2 to TRBJ1-3; 8 nucleotides match TRBD1. CDR3 length: 15 amino acids. Per the germline V gene, CDR1 is SGHTA and CDR2 is FQGNSA. J gave up 3 bases and V 5 bases, and 6 bases lay outside the gene matches. The CDR3 coding sequence is TGTGCCAGCAGCCTGCAGACAGGGGTTGGAAACACCATATATTTT. Residues: CASSLQTGVGNTIYF.

V is TRBV2 and J is TRBJ2-1; TRBD2 agrees at 9 bases. From germline, CDR1 is SNHLY and CDR2 FYNNEI. The CDR3 loop spans 11 amino acids. V shed 5 bases, J shed 15 bases, and the junction held 5 bases outside the gene matches. DNA of the CDR3: TGTGCCAGCAGTCGGACTAGCGACCCGTTCTTC. Its translation: CASSRTSDPFF.

This clone has a handful of counts. The chain is built from TRBV5-4 and TRBJ1-2; TRBD1 agrees at 9 bases. This CDR3 is 15 amino acids long. The junction had 6 bases not matched to a gene; V was cut back by 2 bases and J by 4 bases. Per germline, CDR1 SGHNT and CDR2 YYREEE (reference sequence). The CDR3 is CASSFGQGTLYGYTF. DNA of the CDR3: TGTGCCAGCAGCTTCGGACAGGGGACACTCTATGGCTACACCTTC.

The V gene is TRBV11-3, the J gene TRBJ2-3, with D perhaps matching TRBD1 (7 bases). Germline V gene sequence: CDR1 SGHNT, CDR2 YENEEA. This CDR3 has 15 amino acids. Trimming took off 4 bases at V and 3 bases at J, with 14 bases between the two ends. In DNA form, the CDR3 reads TGTGCCAGCAGCTCCCAGGGGGGTGAGACAGATACGCAGTATTTT. It specifies CASSSQGGETDTQYF.

The genes are TRBV18 and TRBJ1-1; D gene ambiguous. Germline V gives CDR1 KGHSH, CDR2 LQKENI. The CDR3 sequence is 15 residues long. Trimming removed 2 bases from V and 0 bases from J, with 10 bases in between. DNA of the CDR3: TGTGCCAGCTCACCAGTAAATCAGGTGAACACTGAAGCTTTCTTT. Protein: CASSPVNQVNTEAFF. Based on the CDR3 plus reference TRBV18 and TRBJ1-1, the full variable domain is NAGVMQNPRHLVRRRGQEARLRCSPMKGHSHVYWYRQLPEEGLKFMVYLQKENIIDESGMPKERFSAEFPKEGPSILRIQQVVRGDSAAYFCASSPVNQVNTEAFFGQGTRLTVV.

V and J are TRBV6-5 and TRBJ1-2, with D possibly matching TRBD1 (6 bases). Germline V CDR1 and CDR2: MNHEY, SVGAGI. Trimming shortened V by 5 bases and J by 6 bases, and 16 bases separated the two germline ends. The length of the CDR3 is 14 residues. The CDR3 DNA sequence: TGTGCCAGCAGTCCCGGGACACCTCGGGATGGCTACACCTTC. Translated: CASSPGTPRDGYTF.

The chain recombines TRBV3-1 (or the pseudogene TRBV3-2) with TRBJ1-5, with a weak D call TRBD1 (5 bases). The ends were cut back, 3 bases at V and 5 bases at J, with 11 bases in the middle. CDR1 is LGHDT, CDR2 YNNKEL, per germline (reference sequence). This CDR3 is 14 amino acids long. The CDR3 is CASSQGGFYQPQHF. The CDR3 DNA is TGTGCCAGCAGCCAGGGGGGGTTTTATCAGCCCCAGCATTTT.

This chain links TRBV6-5 with TRBJ1-2; no firm D call. Germline CDR1 MNHEY, CDR2 SVGAGI. This CDR3 has 13 amino acids. Deletions cut 5 bases from V and 4 bases from J, with 11 bases between. CDR3 coding DNA: TGTGCCAGCAGTAAGGATTATTTCTATGGCTACACCTTC. The encoded protein is CASSKDYFYGYTF.

The rearrangement uses TRBV18 and TRBJ2-4, with D tentatively TRBD2 (6 bases). The V gene's germline CDR1 is KGHSH and CDR2 LQKENI. V lost 3 bases, J lost 9 bases, and 12 bases lay in between. The CDR3 length is 13 residues. The CDR3 bases are TGTGCCAGCTCACCTGGGTGGCGGGGCATTCAGTACTTC. It specifies CASSPGWRGIQYF.

J is TRBJ2-3 and V is TRBV29-1, with 13 bases identical to TRBD2. The CDR3 contains 15 residues. Germline V CDR1 and CDR2: SQVTM, ANQGSEA. The J segment lost 8 bases and the V segment lost 3 bases, leaving 8 bases of the junction unmatched. Here the CDR3 DNA reads TGCAGCGTTGAGGGACTAGCGGGGTTTGACGGTACGCAGTATTTT. Its translation is CSVEGLAGFDGTQYF.

The chain combines TRBV24-1 with TRBJ1-1, with no clear D. The CDR3 extends over 13 amino acids. The V end was cut by 7 bases, the J end by 1 base, with 9 bases between. Germline-derived CDR1 and CDR2 are KGHDR and SFDVKD. CDR3 region: CATRGFGNTEAFF. CDR3 bases: TGTGCCACCAGGGGGTTTGGGAACACTGAAGCTTTCTTT.